This T cell receptor beta chain was sequenced during a study of blood T cells in healthy people across ages. Broader study findings: TCR beta diversity per million T cells fell roughly linearly with age.

Concerning this clonotype: As yet, its antigen is unknown.

With a J-beta primer mix and a sample-barcoded 5' primer, a second PCR ran about 7 to 12 cycles. MiXCR, applied by TCRdb to the 5' RACE reads, yields one record per CDR3 protein. The data contain a few hundred thousand distinct CDR3 sequences, roughly a quarter of them singletons. Healthy Russian Caucasian donors spanned ages about 6 to 100 years. These data are also associated with another study on T cells of mothers and their children.

Sequences were obtained from blood. This receptor was taken from a boy aged 2 to 9 in good health.

The CDR3 loop is CSASRLAGPSSYEQYF. For the CDR3, the DNA is TGCAGTGCTAGTAGACTAGCGGGGCCTAGCTCCTACGAGCAGTACTTC. The chain recombines TRBV20-1 with TRBJ2-7; 11 positions agree with TRBD2. V lost 3 bases to trimming and J lost 0 bases; unmatched junction nucleotides: 7. The CDR3 is made up of 16 amino acids. Germline lookup yields CDR1 DFQATT and CDR2 SNEGSKA (reference sequence).